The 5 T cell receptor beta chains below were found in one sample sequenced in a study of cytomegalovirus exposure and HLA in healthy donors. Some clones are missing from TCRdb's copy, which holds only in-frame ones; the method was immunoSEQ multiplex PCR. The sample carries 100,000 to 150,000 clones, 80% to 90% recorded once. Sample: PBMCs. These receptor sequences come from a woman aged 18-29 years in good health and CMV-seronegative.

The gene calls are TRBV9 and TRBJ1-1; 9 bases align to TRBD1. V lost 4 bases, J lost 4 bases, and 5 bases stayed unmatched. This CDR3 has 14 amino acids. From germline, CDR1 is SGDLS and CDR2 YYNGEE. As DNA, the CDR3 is TGTGCCAGCAGCCCTCCGACAGGGGGCACTGAAGCTTTCTTT. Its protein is CASSPPTGGTEAFF. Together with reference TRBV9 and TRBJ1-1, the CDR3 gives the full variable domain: DSGVTQTPKHLITATGQRVTLRCSPRSGDLSVYWYQQSLDQGLQFLIQYYNGEERAKGNILERFSAQQFPDLHSELNLSSLELGDSALYFCASSPPTGGTEAFFGQGTRLTVV.

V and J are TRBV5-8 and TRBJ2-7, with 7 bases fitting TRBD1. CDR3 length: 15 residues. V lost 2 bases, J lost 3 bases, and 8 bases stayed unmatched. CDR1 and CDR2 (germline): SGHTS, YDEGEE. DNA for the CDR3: TGTGCCAGCAGCTTTATCGGGGACAGCCTCTACGAGCAGTACGTC. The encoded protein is CASSFIGDSLYEQYV.

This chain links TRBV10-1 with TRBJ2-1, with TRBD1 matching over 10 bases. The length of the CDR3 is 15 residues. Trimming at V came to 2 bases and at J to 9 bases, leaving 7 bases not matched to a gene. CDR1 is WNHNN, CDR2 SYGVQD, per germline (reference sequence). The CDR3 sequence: CASSERQGARSEQFF. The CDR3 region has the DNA TGCGCCAGCAGTGAGAGACAGGGGGCTCGTAGTGAGCAGTTCTTC.

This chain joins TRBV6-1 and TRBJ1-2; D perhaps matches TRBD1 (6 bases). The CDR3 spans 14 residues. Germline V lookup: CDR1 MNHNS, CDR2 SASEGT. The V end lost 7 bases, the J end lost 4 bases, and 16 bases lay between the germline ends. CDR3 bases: TGTGCCAGCACGAGGAAGGCAGGGGCCTATGGCTACACCTTC. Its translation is CASTRKAGAYGYTF.

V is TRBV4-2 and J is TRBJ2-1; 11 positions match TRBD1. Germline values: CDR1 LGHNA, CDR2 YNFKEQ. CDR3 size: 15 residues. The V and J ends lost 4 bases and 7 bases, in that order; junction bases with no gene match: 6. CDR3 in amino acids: CASSPRDRGGNEQFF. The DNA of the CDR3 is TGTGCCAGCAGCCCCCGGGACAGGGGGGGTAATGAGCAGTTCTTC.